The sequence of this T cell receptor beta chain was determined in a study of cytomegalovirus exposure and HLA in healthy donors. It was with 60 Vbeta and 13 Jbeta primers that the PCR ran. Assay used: immunoSEQ multiplex PCR; TCRdb lists only in-frame clones, some missing. In the table there are roughly 150,000 clones, 82% of which are singletons. This clone was recorded once. Its antigen remains unknown. Whole-study findings and limits: Around 18,000 TCR beta sequences were associated with HLA alleles at 0.05 false discovery rate in a later analysis.

Likely unrecorded immune exposures existed in these nominally healthy donors. The CDR3 consists of 15 residues. Trimming removed 0 bases from V and 3 bases from J, with 12 bases in between. Germline-derived CDR1 and CDR2 are SGHAT and FQNNGV. Input material: PBMCs. The sequence derives from a male donor in good health and CMV-seronegative. This sequence joins TRBV11-2 and TRBJ2-7; the D gene is possibly TRBD2 (6 bases). The CDR3 nucleotides are TGTGCCAGCAGCTTAGATCTCGGACTATACTACGAGCAGTACTTC. The encoded protein is CASSLDLGLYYEQYF. The whole variable domain, remainder taken from reference TRBV11-2 and TRBJ2-7, is EAGVAQSPRYKIIEKRQSVAFWCNPISGHATLYWYQQILGQGPKLLIQFQNNGVVDDSQLPKDRFSAERLKGVDSTLKIQPAKLEDSAVYLCASSLDLGLYYEQYFGPGTRLTVT.